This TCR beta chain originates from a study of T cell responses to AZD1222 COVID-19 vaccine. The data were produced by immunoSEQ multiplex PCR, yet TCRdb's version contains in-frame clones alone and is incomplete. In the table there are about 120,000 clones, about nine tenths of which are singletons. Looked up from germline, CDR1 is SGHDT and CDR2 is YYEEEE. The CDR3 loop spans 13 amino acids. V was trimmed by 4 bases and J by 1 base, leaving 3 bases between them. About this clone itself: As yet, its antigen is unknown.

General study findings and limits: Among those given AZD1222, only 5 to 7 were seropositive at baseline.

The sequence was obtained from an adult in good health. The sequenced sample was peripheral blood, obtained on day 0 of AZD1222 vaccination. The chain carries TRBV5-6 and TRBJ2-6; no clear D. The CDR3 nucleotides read TGTGCCAGCAGCAAGTCTGGGGCCAACGTCCTGACTTTC. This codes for CASSKSGANVLTF.